Below are 23 T cell receptor beta chains sequenced from a single sample in a study of blood T cells in healthy people across ages. Then a second PCR, running roughly 7 to 11 cycles, was carried out with a sample-barcoded 5' primer and a J-beta primer mix. Each CDR3 protein is one row after TCRdb ran MiXCR on the 5' RACE reads. Of around 1,800,000 distinct CDR3 sequences in the sample, around 42% were seen once. The sequenced sample consisted of blood. The source of these receptors is a human donor in good health.

In the case of this clonotype: The germline gene is not matched at one end of the junction; a read error may be the cause. The chain links TRBV5-1 to TRBJ1-5, with TRBD1 identical over 10 bases. This CDR3 region has 15 residues. Germline V gene data show CDR1 as SGHRS and CDR2 as YFSETQ. CDR3 sequence: CASSPGTGANQPQHF. The DNA of the CDR3 is TGTGCCAGCTCACCAGGGACAGGGGCTAATCAGCCCCAGCATTTT.

V and J are TRBV6-2 or TRBV6-3 and TRBJ2-2; a possible D gene is TRBD2 (5 bases). The CDR3 is 19 residues long. In germline, CDR1 is MNHEY, CDR2 SVGEGT. V lost 9 bases and J lost 0, with 26 bases in between. The CDR3 region is CASSTRLLLGQSNTGELFF. CDR3 DNA sequence: TGTGCCAGTAGTACGCGACTACTCCTGGGTCAGTCGAACACCGGGGAGCTGTTTTTT.

The sample holds one count of this clonotype. The gene calls are TRBV7-8 and TRBJ2-1, with D unclear. This CDR3 has 17 residues. Between the trimmed V and J ends, which lost 4 bases and 14 bases, there was a span of 30 bases. Germline CDR1 reads SGHVS; CDR2 reads FQNEAQ. The DNA of the CDR3 is TGTGCCAGCAGCTCCACGTTGACATTCCCTACATCCCGTAGAAAGTTCTTC. Translating it yields CASSSTLTFPTSRRKFF.

This chain connects TRBV5-5 to TRBJ1-5; a weak D match, TRBD1 (5 bases). Germline V gene lookup returns CDR1 SGHKS and CDR2 YYEKEE (reference sequence). Trimming left V 2 bases short and J 3 bases short, with 12 bases between. The CDR3 sequence is 15 residues long. In DNA form, the CDR3 reads TGTGCCAGCAGCTTCTTTGGGGGGACCAATCAGCCCCAGCATTTT. It specifies CASSFFGGTNQPQHF.

The table lists this clonotype with a few counts. V and J are TRBV12-3 or TRBV12-4 and TRBJ2-1; D is perhaps TRBD1 (5 bases). Trimming stripped 3 bases from V and 10 bases from J, with 7 bases between. CDR3 length: 11 residues. CDR3: CASSFKGEQFF. The CDR3 DNA sequence: TGTGCCAGCAGTTTTAAGGGGGAGCAGTTCTTC.

Of note for this clonotype: No conserved phenylalanine or tryptophan ends this CDR3, so it is likely a read error. V gene TRBV12-3 or TRBV12-4 combines with J gene TRBJ2-4; 8 bases map to TRBD1. The J call may be wrong; the DNA end is better matched by TRBJ2-7. The CDR3 has 18 residues. As DNA, the CDR3 is TGTGCCAGCAGTTTTGTCAGCGGACGGACAGGGACGAAATACGAGCAGTACTAC. Amino acids: CASSFVSGRTGTKYEQYY.

The V and J genes are TRBV24-1 and TRBJ2-2; 10 positions agree with TRBD1. The J segment lost 5 bases and the V segment lost 10 bases, leaving 3 bases of the junction unmatched. The CDR3 is 13 residues long. Germline CDR1 reads KGHDR; CDR2 reads SFDVKD. CDR3 nucleotides: TGTGCCACTGGGACAGGGGAGACCGGGGAGCTGTTTTTT. The encoded protein is CATGTGETGELFF.

This clonotype was seen only a few times. V and J are TRBV7-2 and TRBJ2-5, with unresolved D. Germline loops: CDR1 SGHTA, CDR2 FQGNSA. The V end lost 5 bases, the J end lost 5 bases, and 9 bases lay between the germline ends. The CDR3 is 12 residues long. CDR3 DNA sequence: TGTGCCAGCAGCCGGAATGGTGAGACCCAGTACTTC. Its protein is CASSRNGETQYF.

The V and J genes are TRBV12-3 or TRBV12-4 and TRBJ2-5; D ambiguous. V was pared by 8 bases and J by 2 bases, with 18 bases between. This CDR3 region has 15 residues. DNA of the CDR3: TGTGCCAGCCCCCTTAGGCCCTCGCTTCAAGAGACCCAGTACTTC. Amino acids: CASPLRPSLQETQYF.

This clonotype has a handful of counts. V is TRBV29-1 and J is TRBJ1-1; tentative D call: TRBD1 (5 bases). The germline V and J ends were trimmed by 0 bases and 5 bases, with 16 bases remaining between them. Germline-derived CDR1 and CDR2 are SQVTM and ANQGSEA. The CDR3 spans 15 residues. CDR3 in DNA: TGCAGCGTTGAAGATCTTGCAGGGTCGGAGACTGAAGCTTTCTTT. Its protein is CSVEDLAGSETEAFF.

This clonotype came up a few times. The chain joins TRBV12-3 or TRBV12-4 to TRBJ1-4; a weak D match, TRBD1 (5 bases). This CDR3 spans 16 amino acids. The ends were cut back, 3 bases at V and 8 bases at J, with 19 bases in the middle. The CDR3 nucleotides read TGTGCCAGCAGTTTTAGTTTGGGGGGTTCGTGGGAAAAACTGTTTTTT. Its translation: CASSFSLGGSWEKLFF.

The chain joins TRBV20-1 to TRBJ2-5, with 11 bases fitting TRBD1. CDR1 is DFQATT, CDR2 SNEGSKA, per germline (reference sequence). The CDR3 runs 16 residues. Unmatched junction bases numbered 12, after V lost 4 bases and J lost 5 bases. CDR3 nucleotides: TGCAGTGCTACCTTAAGGACAGGGGGCTCAGGGGAGACCCAGTACTTC. Protein: CSATLRTGGSGETQYF.

Comments on this clonotype: Its ends do not fully match the called genes, so a read error is possible. This rearrangement joins TRBV20-1 to TRBJ2-2; 10 nucleotides line up with TRBD1. Germline V gene sequence: CDR1 DFQATT, CDR2 SNEGSKA (reference sequence). There are 15 residues in the CDR3. This CDR3 is CSANQGQGEAGGLCF. As DNA, the CDR3 is TGCAGTGCTAACCAAGGACAGGGGGAAGCCGGGGGGCTGTGTTTT.

V gene TRBV7-3 combines with J gene TRBJ2-1; weak D call: TRBD2 (8 bases). Trimming removed 5 bases at V and 8 bases at J, with 22 bases between. CDR1 SGHTA and CDR2 FQGTGA come from the germline V gene. The CDR3 has 16 amino acids. CDR3 protein: CASSEQGMAGGDEQFF. CDR3 bases: TGTGCCAGCAGCGAACAGGGGATGGCGGGGGGAGATGAGCAGTTCTTC.

This clonotype appeared a few times. This rearrangement joins TRBV7-9 to TRBJ1-5; D call uncertain. The CDR3 is 12 amino acids. CDR1 is SEHNR and CDR2 is FQNEAQ in the germline V gene (reference sequence). Trimming removed 8 bases from V and 6 bases from J, with 11 bases in between. CDR3 coding DNA: TGTGCCAGCCCATTAGGGTTTCAGCCCCAGCATTTT. Translating it yields CASPLGFQPQHF.

The CDR3 DNA follows: TGTGCCAGCCGCCTAGCGGGGGGGATAGATACGCAGTATTTT. This encodes CASRLAGGIDTQYF. The J gene is TRBJ2-3, the V gene TRBV7-2; 12 bases are a match to TRBD2. There are 14 residues in the CDR3. Germline trimming cut 8 bases from V and 5 bases from J; bases unmatched to any gene: 5. Germline V gene sequence: CDR1 SGHTA, CDR2 FQGNSA.

V is TRBV4-1 and J is TRBJ2-7; the D gene is possibly TRBD1 (5 bases). CDR3 length: 15 residues. The germline CDR1 and CDR2 sequences are MGHRA and YSYEKL. Trimming shortened V by 3 bases and J by 4 bases, and 16 bases separated the two germline ends. The CDR3 region has the DNA TGCGCCAGCAGCCACACTTTCCAGGGTCTTTACGAGCAGTACTTC. Translation gives CASSHTFQGLYEQYF.

This clonotype was observed a single time. The chain combines TRBV29-1 with TRBJ1-2; D might be TRBD1 (6 bases). V was trimmed by 2 bases and J by 7 bases, leaving 11 bases between them. Looked up from germline, CDR1 is SQVTM and CDR2 is ANQGSEA. The CDR3 contains 12 residues. CDR3 loop: CSVEMGQPGYTF. CDR3 coding DNA: TGCAGCGTTGAAATGGGACAACCTGGCTACACCTTC.

This clonotype was seen only a few times. The chain recombines TRBV29-1 with TRBJ2-3; D remains ambiguous. Germline V gene sequence: CDR1 SQVTM, CDR2 ANQGSEA. This CDR3 has 14 amino acids. V was pared by 7 bases and J by 0 bases, with 14 bases between. CDR3 nucleotides: TGCAGCGCTAGAACACGGAAGAGCACAGATACGCAGTATTTT. It codes for CSARTRKSTDTQYF.

This clonotype was picked up a small number of times. The J gene is TRBJ2-5, the V gene TRBV27; 8 bases align to TRBD2. Germline CDR1 is MNHEY and CDR2 is SMNVEV (reference sequence). V lost 8 bases to trimming and J lost 2 bases; unmatched junction nucleotides: 10. The CDR3 consists of 15 residues. CDR3 residues: CASGILGGAQETQYF. The CDR3 region has the DNA TGTGCCAGCGGAATCCTCGGGGGGGCACAAGAGACCCAGTACTTC.

This clonotype was seen a few times. The chain is built from TRBV5-6 and TRBJ2-5; no clear D gene. The length of the CDR3 is 15 residues. The germline V gene has CDR1 SGHDT and CDR2 YYEEEE. Trimming pared 2 bases from V and 5 bases from J, leaving 16 bases between. The CDR3 nucleotides are TGTGCCAGCAGCTTCTTGCAGATCCCACGGGAGACCCAGTACTTC. It codes for CASSFLQIPRETQYF.

This clonotype was seen a few times. The chain combines TRBV2 with TRBJ1-2; no clear D gene. Trimming pared 5 bases from V and 0 bases from J, leaving 13 bases between. The germline CDR1 and CDR2 sequences are SNHLY and FYNNEI. This CDR3 spans 15 amino acids. CDR3 protein: CASSNDLWANYGYTF. The CDR3 bases are TGTGCCAGCAGTAACGACCTATGGGCTAACTATGGCTACACCTTC.

This clonotype was picked up one time. This chain links TRBV7-2 with TRBJ2-7; D may be TRBD1 or TRBD2 (6 bases each). Germline loops: CDR1 SGHTA, CDR2 FQGNSA. This CDR3 spans 18 amino acids. V gave up 1 base and J gave up 4 bases, with 23 bases separating them. The CDR3 sequence: CASSLGGAGFTVQYEQYF. The DNA of the CDR3 is TGTGCCAGCAGCTTAGGGGGGGCAGGTTTCACGGTACAATACGAGCAGTACTTC.